The clone carrying this TCR beta chain was found a few times. As yet, its antigen is unknown. Per the germline V gene, CDR1 is SNHLY and CDR2 is FYNNEI. The CDR3 contains 15 residues. V was clipped by 7 bases and J by 5 bases; unmatched bases: 9. Generated by immunoSEQ multiplex PCR, the TCRdb table keeps only in-frame clones and is missing some. This sample has around 65,000 clones; 65% to 80% occur once, and the top ten carry approximately 0.4%. This record belongs to a study of siplizumab effects on memory and regulatory T cells. Findings and caveats of the study: Researchers could map only a minor fraction of alloreactive clones to unstimulated subsets.

The chain employs TRBV2 and TRBJ2-5; 11 bases align to TRBD2. Sequenced sample: memory CD4+ T cells sorted from blood. The sequence came from a human donor in good health. Written as DNA, the CDR3 is TGTGCCAGCACCGTAGCGGGGGGGCCGAGGGAGACCCAGTACTTC. This gives the protein CASTVAGGPRETQYF.